Shown below are 14 T cell receptor beta chains from a single sample sequenced in a study of PD-1 blockade in classical Hodgkin lymphoma. Method: immunoSEQ multiplex PCR; TCRdb's copy keeps in-frame clones and lacks some. The table has roughly 12,000 clones, 70% to 90% seen once. Time point reported: cycle 4 day 1 (C4D1), after less than 7 weeks of nivolumab. There was relapse after autologous stem cell transplantation in every patient, and there was variation in brentuximab vedotin exposure. Applied to thawed PBMCs, magnetic negative selection was the method used to isolate CD8+ T cells. The sequencing here drew on CD8+ T cells from blood, taken before the fourth cycle of nivolumab. The source is a human donor with classical Hodgkin lymphoma. The donor label of this sample is uncertain.

This chain links TRBV11-2 with TRBJ1-3; D unclear. The CDR3 is made up of 15 amino acids. Germline V gene data show CDR1 as SGHAT and CDR2 as FQNNGV. V gave up 7 bases and J gave up 2 bases, with 15 bases separating them. CDR3 bases: TGTGCCAGCACCCCGGATCCTACCACTGGAAACACCATATATTTT. Protein sequence: CASTPDPTTGNTIYF.

The chain is built from TRBV6-6 and TRBJ2-7; D remains ambiguous. The CDR3 totals 13 residues. Trimming removed 0 bases from V and 6 bases from J, with 9 bases in between. CDR1 is MNHNY and CDR2 is SVGAGI in the germline V gene (reference sequence). CDR3 residues: CASSYSPPLEQYF. DNA for the CDR3: TGTGCCAGCAGTTACTCTCCCCCTCTCGAGCAGTACTTC.

CDR3 nucleotide sequence: TGTGCCAGCAGCGTAGTCGGGGCTAGCACTGAAGCTTTCTTT. This encodes CASSVVGASTEAFF. The J gene is TRBJ1-1, the V gene TRBV9; D may be TRBD1 (5 bases). Looked up from germline, CDR1 is SGDLS and CDR2 is YYNGEE. The CDR3 extends over 14 amino acids. The germline V and J ends were trimmed by 0 bases and 4 bases, with 10 bases remaining between them.

CDR3 residues: CASSGGADTDTQYF. The CDR3, as DNA: TGTGCCAGCAGTGGGGGTGCCGACACAGATACGCAGTATTTT. The rearrangement joins TRBV2 to TRBJ2-3; the D is unclear. Germline CDR1 SNHLY, CDR2 FYNNEI. The V end was cut by 4 bases, the J end by 2 bases, with 10 bases between. CDR3 length equals 14 residues.

The CDR3 region has the DNA TGTGCCAGCGCGACTAGCGGTAATGAGCAGTTCTTC. Translating it yields CASATSGNEQFF. The V call is TRBV11-3, the J call TRBJ2-1; 9 bases are a match to TRBD2. This CDR3 spans 12 amino acids. Trimming at V came to 8 bases and at J to 7 bases, leaving 3 bases not matched to a gene. Germline values: CDR1 SGHNT, CDR2 YENEEA.

The rearrangement links TRBV11-2 to TRBJ1-1, with D possibly TRBD1 on 6 matching bases. Germline V gives CDR1 SGHAT, CDR2 FQNNGV. Trimming stripped 3 bases from V and 5 bases from J, with 19 bases between. This CDR3 has 16 residues. DNA of the CDR3: TGTGCCAGCAGCTTTTACTCGGCTACAGGGATTACTGAAGCTTTCTTT. Amino acid sequence: CASSFYSATGITEAFF.

V and J are TRBV19 and TRBJ2-1; TRBD2 might be the D (6 bases). This CDR3 has 14 residues. V was pared by 6 bases and J by 4 bases, with 13 bases between. Looked up from germline, CDR1 is LNHDA and CDR2 is SQIVND (reference sequence). The chain's CDR3 is CASSATGGYNEQFF. CDR3 nucleotide sequence: TGTGCCAGTAGCGCAACCGGGGGTTACAATGAGCAGTTCTTC.

The rearrangement joins TRBV5-1 to TRBJ2-3, with D hard to call. Trimming stripped 1 base from V and 2 bases from J, with 11 bases between. The germline gives CDR1 SGHRS, CDR2 YFSETQ. The CDR3 extends over 15 amino acids. The CDR3 bases are TGCGCCAGCAGCTTGAAAGCTTTAGCCACAGATACGCAGTATTTT. Translating gives CASSLKALATDTQYF. The entire variable domain, with the rest obtained from reference TRBV5-1 and TRBJ2-3, is as follows: KAGVTQTPRYLIKTRGQQVTLSCSPISGHRSVSWYQQTPGQGLQFLFEYFSETQRNKGNFPGRFSGRQFSNSRSEMNVSTLELGDSALYLCASSLKALATDTQYFGPGTRLTVL.

The chain has TRBV6-1 and TRBJ2-4; D might be TRBD2 (5 bases). The CDR3 has 14 residues. Germline-derived CDR1 and CDR2 are MNHNS and SASEGT. V lost 7 bases and J 8 bases, leaving 18 bases between the germline ends. The CDR3 sequence is CASIEGRPSDIQYF. The DNA of the CDR3 is TGTGCCAGCATCGAGGGCCGACCCTCGGACATTCAGTACTTC.

In its sample, this clone was seen once. CDR3 DNA sequence: TGTGCCAGCAGCCGGGGGCCCGGCTCTGGAAACACCATATATTTT. It translates to CASSRGPGSGNTIYF. V usage is TRBV6-5 and J usage is TRBJ1-3; D possibly corresponds to TRBD1 (6 bases). The CDR3 consists of 15 residues. Germline loops: CDR1 MNHEY, CDR2 SVGAGI. V shed 6 bases and J shed 0 bases, with 12 bases lying between them.

This chain connects TRBV27 to TRBJ2-7; possible D gene TRBD2, 5 bases. Looked up from germline, CDR1 is MNHEY and CDR2 is SMNVEV (reference sequence). Trimming stripped 6 bases from V and 0 bases from J, with 9 bases between. The CDR3 has 13 residues. CDR3 DNA: TGTGCCAGCAGAGATGGGAGCTCCTACGAGCAGTACTTC. Translation: CASRDGSSYEQYF.

The count of this clone is one. J is TRBJ2-3 and V is TRBV11-3; the D call may be TRBD1 or TRBD2 (5 bases each). CDR1 is SGHNT and CDR2 is YENEEA in the germline V gene. V gave up 3 bases and J gave up 8 bases, with 9 bases separating them. The CDR3 loop spans 12 amino acids. The CDR3 reads CASSFSGSTQYF. The CDR3 bases are TGTGCCAGCAGCTTCTCAGGGAGTACGCAGTATTTT.

The rearrangement joins TRBV29-1 to TRBJ2-2, with 9 bases that match TRBD2. The CDR3 spans 15 residues. CDR1 and CDR2 (germline): SQVTM, ANQGSEA. V lost 7 bases, J lost 2 bases, and 8 bases stayed unmatched. This CDR3 is CSGSLAGLNTGELFF. DNA of the CDR3: TGCAGCGGAAGTCTAGCGGGACTAAACACCGGGGAGCTGTTTTTT.

This chain links TRBV5-6 with TRBJ1-1, with TRBD1 as a possible D gene (5 bases). V was pared by 0 bases and J by 7 bases, with 19 bases between. There are 16 residues in the CDR3. CDR1 SGHDT and CDR2 YYEEEE come from the germline V gene. The CDR3 region is CASSLEPPGLRNEAFF. Here the CDR3 DNA reads TGTGCCAGCAGCTTGGAACCACCGGGGCTACGAAATGAAGCTTTCTTT.